This passage covers 2 T cell receptor beta chains from one sample sequenced in a study of long-term antiretroviral therapy in people with HIV. Version v3.0 of the immunoSEQ assay was performed at survey level. The table came from immunoSEQ multiplex PCR; TCRdb's copy has only in-frame clones and leaves some out. The sample includes approximately 20,000 clones, roughly nine tenths of them seen just once. This material consisted of unsorted PBMCs, taken 4.2 years after starting antiretroviral therapy. The receptor set was obtained from a man aged 50 to 60 with HIV.

The chain recombines TRBV4-3 with TRBJ1-2; no definite D call. Germline CDR1 is LGHNA and CDR2 is YSLEER. Trimming left V 4 bases short and J 2 bases short, with 14 bases between. This CDR3 has 15 residues. In DNA, the CDR3 is TGCGCCAGCAGCCTGGGCGCCGCGGCGAACTATGGCTACACCTTC. As protein: CASSLGAAANYGYTF.

The rearrangement joins TRBV4-3 to TRBJ2-7, with D uncertain. Germline-derived CDR1 and CDR2 are LGHNA and YSLEER. There are 15 residues in the CDR3. V was clipped by 2 bases and J by 4 bases, with 15 bases between them. DNA of the CDR3: TGCGCCAGCAGCCAAAGTAGCACTTCGGCGTACGAGCAGTACTTC. Translating it yields CASSQSSTSAYEQYF.